This T cell receptor (beta chain) was observed in a study of T cell changes during pregnancy in multiple sclerosis. Germline CDR1 reads MNHNY; CDR2 reads SVGAGI (reference sequence). V trimming: 4 bases; J trimming: 7 bases; junction bases outside the gene matches: 10. The CDR3 runs 15 residues. Clones were sequenced by immunoSEQ multiplex PCR, and TCRdb holds only the in-frame ones, with some missing. The table lists about 34,000 clones, 90% of them singletons, with 4.3% in the top ten. The receptor was isolated from a female donor with multiple sclerosis, enrolled in a pregnancy study. The J gene is TRBJ1-3, the V gene TRBV6-6; 7 nucleotides agree with TRBD1. Source: CD8+ T cells from peripheral blood mononuclear cells, taken in the second trimester of pregnancy. This CDR3 is CASSSPWDSGNTIYF. Here the CDR3 DNA reads TGTGCCAGCAGTTCTCCATGGGACAGCGGTAACACCATATATTTT.